Here is one TCR beta chain with its context. Its antigen is not known. The sample belongs to a study of PD-1 blockade in classical Hodgkin lymphoma. Every one of the patients relapsed after autologous stem cell transplantation (brentuximab vedotin exposure was variable). Points from the study as a whole: Causes of the repertoire differences remain undefined, possibly disease activity or prior therapy. By C4D1 there was a significant rise in CD4+ TCR diversity but not in CD8+ TCR diversity. Newly diagnosed patients had diversity similar to the baseline diversity of complete responders.

The assay was immunoSEQ multiplex PCR, and TCRdb's table has in-frame clones only and misses some. The repertoire holds about 110,000 clones, with 80% to 90% as singletons. This material consisted of peripheral blood mononuclear cells (PBMCs), taken before the second cycle of nivolumab. The sequence was obtained from a human donor with classical Hodgkin lymphoma.

DNA of the CDR3: TGTGCCAGCAGTAGCCGAAGGGAGGGGGCTGAAGCTTTCTTT. Protein sequence: CASSSRREGAEAFF. The V gene is TRBV27, the J gene TRBJ1-1; D possibly corresponds to TRBD1 (6 bases). The length of the CDR3 is 14 residues. Trimming took off 5 bases at V and 6 bases at J, with 16 bases between the two ends. Germline V gives CDR1 MNHEY, CDR2 SMNVEV (reference sequence).